The 2 T cell receptor beta chains in this list originate from one sample, sequenced in a study of T cells expressing NK-cell markers. No DNA is given; TCRdb re-called the 5' RACE reads and lists each CDR3 protein once. Its clone listing holds 150,000 to 180,000 distinct CDR3 sequences. The specimen was blood T cells: a sorted CD56 or NKG2C T cell subset, CD4+ or CD8+ T cells, or bulk PBMC T cells (not recorded which). The receptor set was obtained from a woman in her fifties or sixties in good health.

V is TRBV19 and J is TRBJ2-2; TCRdb calls TRBD2, which cannot be checked without DNA. This CDR3 comprises 14 residues. Germline V gene data show CDR1 as LNHDA and CDR2 as SQIVND (reference sequence). This CDR3 is CAIPTGREPGELFF.

V is TRBV7-9 and J is TRBJ1-6; lacking DNA, the TRBD1 call made by TCRdb goes unchecked. Germline V gene data show CDR1 as SEHNR and CDR2 as FQNEAQ (reference sequence). CDR3 size: 14 residues. CDR3 loop: CASSFGTVDSPLHF.